Listed here are 21 T cell receptor beta chains from one sample, sequenced in a study of T cell repertoires in cytomegalovirus infection. MiXCR, applied by TCRdb to the reads, yields one record per CDR3 protein. The sample records 150,000 to 200,000 distinct CDR3 sequences, roughly an eighth being singletons. The material sequenced was PBMCs. These receptor sequences come from a human donor in good health (CMV status not recorded). Some clones in this sample may be carry-over from other donors' samples.

This clonotype was seen a few times. The rearrangement links TRBV20-1 to TRBJ2-7, with 10 bases identical to TRBD2. From germline, CDR1 is DFQATT and CDR2 SNEGSKA (reference sequence). The V and J ends lost 0 bases and 5 bases, in that order; junction bases with no gene match: 7. This CDR3 spans 15 amino acids. For the CDR3, the DNA is TGCAGTGCTAGAGACTCTAGCGGGAGTTGGAACGAGCAGTACTTC. The encoded protein is CSARDSSGSWNEQYF.

As for this clonotype: Since a much larger clone is just one base distant, this may be a read error. The rearrangement joins TRBV7-6 to TRBJ2-2, with TRBD2 matching over 13 bases. Germline assignment: CDR1 SGHVS and CDR2 FNYEAQ. The junction had 2 bases not matched to a gene; V was cut back by 4 bases and J by 3 bases. The CDR3 has 16 residues. CDR3 DNA: TGTGCCAGCAGCTCTACTAGCGGGGGGGACACCGGGGAGCTGTTTTTT. Translating it yields CASSSTSGGDTGELFF. Using reference TRBV7-6 and TRBJ2-2 for the parts outside the CDR3, the full variable domain is GAGVSQSPRYKVTKRGQDVALRCDPISGHVSLYWYRQALGQGPEFLTYFNYEAQQDKSGLPNDRFSAERPEGSISTLTIQRTEQRDSAMYRCASSSTSGGDTGELFFGEGSRLTVL.

This clonotype was seen more than once but under ten times. V gene TRBV3-1 combines with J gene TRBJ2-5; D is undetermined. Germline values: CDR1 LGHDT, CDR2 YNNKEL (reference sequence). The CDR3 loop spans 15 amino acids. V lost 0 bases, J lost 2 bases, and 10 bases lay in between. The CDR3 nucleotides are TGTGCCAGCAGCCAAGATCCGGACGGACAAGAGACCCAGTACTTC. Its protein is CASSQDPDGQETQYF.

This clonotype was recorded many times. The chain is built from TRBV6-2 or TRBV6-3 and TRBJ2-7; the match to TRBD2 covers 10 bases. Germline CDR1 reads MNHEY; CDR2 reads SVGEGT. The CDR3 totals 11 residues. The CDR3 DNA reads TGTACAAGCGGGAGGGGATCCGAGCAGTACTTC. Protein sequence: CTSGRGSEQYF.

The chain carries TRBV5-6 and TRBJ1-2; D gene unclear. Germline lookup yields CDR1 SGHDT and CDR2 YYEEEE. This CDR3 region has 12 residues. Deletions cut 1 base from V and 4 bases from J, with 5 bases between. The CDR3 sequence is CASSLPPYGYTF. The CDR3 nucleotides are TGTGCCAGCAGCTTGCCACCCTATGGCTACACCTTC.

The J gene is TRBJ2-1, the V gene TRBV29-1; 9 bases line up with TRBD2. Germline-derived CDR1 and CDR2 are SQVTM and ANQGSEA. The J segment lost 4 bases and the V segment lost 4 bases, leaving 5 bases of the junction unmatched. The CDR3 consists of 14 residues. CDR3: CSVAGSGGYNEQFF. The CDR3 DNA follows: TGCAGCGTTGCGGGTAGCGGGGGATACAATGAGCAGTTCTTC.

This clonotype came up many times. This rearrangement joins TRBV7-8 to TRBJ2-2; D tentatively fits TRBD1 or TRBD2 (6 bases each). Trimming pared 9 bases from V and 4 bases from J, leaving 15 bases between. Germline lookup yields CDR1 SGHVS and CDR2 FQNEAQ. This CDR3 spans 14 amino acids. The CDR3, as DNA: TGTGCCAGTATGGAGGGGGATGTCACCGGGGAGCTGTTTTTT. Translation gives CASMEGDVTGELFF.

This clonotype was picked up many times. V and J are TRBV11-2 and TRBJ2-1, with D maybe TRBD1 (6 bases). V was clipped by 2 bases and J by 7 bases, with 9 bases between them. The CDR3 runs 13 residues. CDR1 and CDR2 from the germline V gene are SGHAT and FQNNGV. The CDR3 DNA is TGTGCCAGCAGCTTACGGACAGTAAATGAGCAGTTCTTC. Translated, it gives CASSLRTVNEQFF.

The chain is built from TRBV6-6 and TRBJ2-2; tentatively, D is TRBD1 (6 bases). V gave up 11 bases and J gave up 0 bases, with 19 bases separating them. CDR1 and CDR2 from the germline V gene are MNHNY and SVGAGI (reference sequence). The CDR3 extends over 16 amino acids. The CDR3 sequence: CAGRGGHVPNTGELFF. CDR3 DNA sequence: TGTGCCGGTAGAGGGGGACACGTCCCGAACACCGGGGAGCTGTTTTTT.

V is TRBV4-1 and J is TRBJ1-2, with D unclear. The V gene's germline CDR1 is MGHRA and CDR2 YSYEKL. V was clipped by 6 bases and J by 5 bases, with 16 bases between them. This CDR3 comprises 14 residues. The CDR3 sequence is CASSPGKGGYGYTF. The CDR3 DNA reads TGCGCCAGCAGTCCGGGAAAGGGAGGTTATGGCTACACCTTC.

This chain joins TRBV20-1 and TRBJ2-1; D not certain. CDR3 length: 14 amino acids. CDR1 is DFQATT and CDR2 is SNEGSKA in the germline V gene (reference sequence). V lost 1 base, J lost 3 bases, and 10 bases lay in between. The CDR3 loop reads CSARGRNRYNEQFF. The CDR3 DNA reads TGCAGTGCTAGAGGTCGTAACCGCTACAATGAGCAGTTCTTC.

This clonotype has more than one count but fewer than ten. The gene calls are TRBV12-5 and TRBJ1-2, with no clear D. The V end was cut by 5 bases, the J end by 7 bases, with 11 bases between. This CDR3 spans 12 amino acids. CDR1 LGHNT and CDR2 FRNRAP come from the germline V gene. The CDR3 reads CASGGPPGGYTF. The CDR3 bases are TGTGCTAGTGGTGGTCCCCCGGGTGGCTACACCTTC.

This clonotype was found many times. V gene TRBV7-2 combines with J gene TRBJ2-7, with 7 positions matching TRBD1. J lost 4 bases, V lost 4 bases, and 7 bases had no gene match. The CDR3 is 14 residues long. The germline CDR1 and CDR2 sequences are SGHTA and FQGNSA. CDR3 sequence reads: CASSSTGFLYEQYF. CDR3 nucleotide sequence: TGTGCCAGCAGCTCGACAGGGTTTCTTTACGAGCAGTACTTC.

CDR3 sequence (DNA): TGTGCCAGCAGTCTACAGGTGGCGGAAGGTACGCAGTATTTT. Protein product: CASSLQVAEGTQYF. V gene TRBV5-4 combines with J gene TRBJ2-3, with D perhaps TRBD1 (5 bases). CDR1 is SGHNT and CDR2 is YYREEE in the germline V gene (reference sequence). Trimming left V 5 bases short and J 8 bases short, with 18 bases between. This CDR3 is built from 14 residues. The full variable domain, in which reference TRBV5-4 and TRBJ2-3 provide the parts outside the CDR3, is ETGVTQSPTHLIKTRGQQVTLRCSSQSGHNTVSWYQQALGQGPQFIFQYYREEENGRGNFPPRFSGLQFPNYSSELNVNALELDDSALYLCASSLQVAEGTQYFGPGTRLTVL.

This clonotype was seen at least ten times. This rearrangement joins TRBV12-3 or TRBV12-4 to TRBJ2-3, with 9 bases identical to TRBD2. CDR3 length: 17 residues. The trim removed 2 bases at V and 0 bases at J, leaving 6 bases unmatched. This chain's CDR3 is CASSLRLAGTSTDTQYF. CDR3 bases: TGTGCCAGCAGTTTAAGGCTAGCGGGGACTAGCACAGATACGCAGTATTTT.

This clonotype has at least ten counts. V is TRBV28 and J is TRBJ2-5; possible D gene TRBD1, 6 bases. The germline V and J ends were trimmed by 4 bases and 5 bases, with 17 bases remaining between them. CDR1 and CDR2 from the germline V gene are MDHEN and SYDVKM. The CDR3 has 15 residues. The CDR3 DNA reads as TGTGCCAGCAGTTCCTCAGACAGGTTTTGGGAGACCCAGTACTTC. Protein sequence: CASSSSDRFWETQYF.

This clonotype was seen a handful of times. The chain links TRBV6-1 to TRBJ1-1, with D perhaps TRBD1 (6 bases). This CDR3 is 13 amino acids long. Germline-derived CDR1 and CDR2 are MNHNS and SASEGT. V lost 5 bases to trimming and J lost 6 bases, with 13 bases between them. DNA of the CDR3: TGTGCCAGCAGTTGGGGGCGCGAGGCTGAAGCTTTCTTT. It codes for CASSWGREAEAFF.

The V gene is TRBV5-1, the J gene TRBJ2-7; 8 bases are shared with TRBD2. The CDR3 totals 14 residues. Germline V gene data show CDR1 as SGHRS and CDR2 as YFSETQ. The ends lost 6 bases at V and 1 base at J; junction bases unmatched: 6. DNA for the CDR3: TGCGCCAGCAAAATGCGGGGGGAATCCTACGAGCAGTACTTC. This gives the protein CASKMRGESYEQYF.

This clonotype was found many times. The CDR3 DNA reads TGTGCCAGTAGTATCGGGGCACTACCGGGACTGTCTAATTCACCCCTCCACTTT. It encodes CASSIGALPGLSNSPLHF. The J gene is TRBJ1-6, the V gene TRBV19; D is possibly TRBD1 (5 bases). The length of the CDR3 is 18 residues. The germline CDR1 and CDR2 sequences are LNHDA and SQIVND (reference sequence). The V gene lost 3 bases and the J gene lost 6 bases, with 21 bases spanning the gap.

The J gene is TRBJ2-1, the V gene TRBV6-5; 13 nucleotides agree with TRBD2. J gave up 9 bases and V 5 bases, and 4 bases lay outside the gene matches. The V gene's germline CDR1 is MNHEY and CDR2 SVGAGI. The CDR3 extends over 14 amino acids. CDR3 DNA: TGTGCCAGCAGTCGGACTAGCGGGAGTGGTGAGCAGTTCTTC. Its protein product is CASSRTSGSGEQFF.

The V gene is TRBV15, the J gene TRBJ1-4, with 10 bases that match TRBD1. The V segment lost 5 bases and the J segment 7 bases; nucleotides outside the gene matches: 4. Germline values: CDR1 LNHNV, CDR2 YYDKDF (reference sequence). The CDR3 extends over 14 amino acids. The CDR3, as DNA: TGTGCCACCAGCTCCCGGACAGGGGGTGAAAAACTGTTTTTT. As protein: CATSSRTGGEKLFF.